This entry lists 28 T cell receptor beta chains sequenced from one sample in a study of blood T cell repertoires in COVID-19. Sequencing used immunoSEQ multiplex PCR; TCRdb keeps in-frame clones, though not all of them. This sample has over 250,000 clones, with about four fifths found just once. The sample comprised peripheral blood. The origin of the receptors is a woman in her 50s who had recovered from COVID-19.

The J gene is TRBJ1-2, the V gene TRBV27; D is perhaps TRBD1 (6 bases). V was pared by 0 bases and J by 11 bases, with 19 bases between. The CDR3 runs to 15 residues. Germline loops: CDR1 MNHEY, CDR2 SMNVEV (reference sequence). CDR3 residues: CASSLSSTGGTAYTF. The CDR3 region has the DNA TGTGCCAGCAGTTTATCTTCGACGGGGGGCACAGCGTACACCTTC.

The chain employs TRBV30 and TRBJ1-5; D is uncertain. CDR3 length: 14 residues. V lost 4 bases and J 0 bases, leaving 10 bases between the germline ends. Germline CDR1 and CDR2: GTSNPN and SVGIG (reference sequence). In DNA form, the CDR3 reads TGTGCCTGGATGGCATCAGATAGCAATCAGCCCCAGCATTTT. It yields the protein CAWMASDSNQPQHF.

The chain couples TRBV9 to TRBJ2-7; 13 bases are a match to TRBD2. The CDR3 sequence is 16 residues long. Germline V gives CDR1 SGDLS, CDR2 YYNGEE. V trimming: 4 bases; J trimming: 3 bases; junction bases outside the gene matches: 7. The CDR3, as DNA: TGTGCCAGCAGCCCGGGAGGGACTAGCGGGAACTACGAGCAGTACTTC. Translation gives CASSPGGTSGNYEQYF.

This chain connects TRBV27 to TRBJ2-1, with D possibly being TRBD2 (5 bases). The V end lost 4 bases, the J end lost 10 bases, and 11 bases lay between the germline ends. CDR1 is MNHEY, CDR2 SMNVEV, per germline (reference sequence). This CDR3 has 12 residues. The CDR3 loop reads CASSSGRVEQFF. As DNA, the CDR3 is TGTGCCAGCAGTTCTGGGCGGGTAGAGCAGTTCTTC.

The V and J genes are TRBV2 and TRBJ1-5, with 8 bases aligning to TRBD1. The ends lost 7 bases at V and 5 bases at J; junction bases unmatched: 7. Per the germline V gene, CDR1 is SNHLY and CDR2 is FYNNEI. CDR3 size: 14 residues. In nucleotides, the CDR3 is TGTGCCAGCAATAGGGGACAGGCTTATCAGCCCCAGCATTTT. Translation: CASNRGQAYQPQHF.

In DNA, the CDR3 is TGTGCCAGCAGTTTATCAGGGGCGGCGGGAGGGGGTCGGGATACGCAGTATTTT. Its translation is CASSLSGAAGGGRDTQYF. The chain links TRBV27 to TRBJ2-3, with 9 nucleotides matching TRBD2. The CDR3 is 18 residues long. The trim removed 0 bases at V and 6 bases at J, leaving 13 bases unmatched. The V gene's germline CDR1 is MNHEY and CDR2 SMNVEV (reference sequence).

On this clone itself: At the DNA level, this CDR3 is encoded by other sequences in the same sample as well. The chain recombines TRBV5-1 with TRBJ1-1; D unclear. Trimming took off 2 bases at V and 0 bases at J, with 5 bases between the two ends. The CDR3 has 13 residues. In germline, CDR1 is SGHRS, CDR2 YFSETQ. The CDR3 is CASSLAVNTEAFF. DNA of the CDR3: TGCGCCAGCAGCTTAGCCGTGAACACTGAAGCTTTCTTT.

The V call is TRBV7-2, the J call TRBJ2-7; 16 bases align to TRBD2. Germline V gene lookup returns CDR1 SGHTA and CDR2 FQGNSA. V shed 5 bases and J 4 bases; nucleotides not matched to a gene: 2. The CDR3 loop spans 15 amino acids. The CDR3 nucleotides are TGTGCCAGCAGCCCGGGACTAGCGGGAGGGTACGAGCAGTACTTC. This gives the protein CASSPGLAGGYEQYF.

V usage is TRBV7-2 and J usage is TRBJ2-7, with 13 nucleotides matching TRBD2. Germline V gene sequence: CDR1 SGHTA, CDR2 FQGNSA. The J segment lost 6 bases and the V segment lost 4 bases, leaving 15 bases of the junction unmatched. The CDR3 covers 18 residues. The CDR3 here is CASSSRTSGRGFLGEQYF. The CDR3 DNA reads TGTGCCAGCAGCTCTCGGACTAGCGGGAGAGGTTTCTTAGGCGAGCAGTACTTC. Using reference TRBV7-2 and TRBJ2-7 for the parts outside the CDR3, the full variable domain is GAGVSQSPSNKVTEKGKDVELRCDPISGHTALYWYRQSLGQGLEFLIYFQGNSAPDKSGLPSDRFSAERTGGSVSTLTIQRTQQEDSAVYLCASSSRTSGRGFLGEQYFGPGTRLTVT.

The chain employs TRBV6-2 or TRBV6-3 and TRBJ2-1; possibly TRBD1 for D (5 bases). Germline CDR1 MNHEY, CDR2 SVGEGT. Trimming removed 6 bases at V and 10 bases at J, with 13 bases between. This CDR3 is built from 12 residues. Written as DNA, the CDR3 is TGTGCCAGCAGCGAAGGGGTACGGGAGCAGTTCTTC. Translated, it gives CASSEGVREQFF.

The chain carries TRBV28 and TRBJ1-1, with a tentative D call TRBD1 (6 bases). Germline V CDR1 and CDR2: MDHEN, SYDVKM. The CDR3 spans 14 residues. V was cut by 6 bases and J by 0 bases, with 11 bases left in between. CDR3 amino acids: CASRPGQMNTEAFF. CDR3 nucleotides: TGTGCCAGCAGGCCAGGACAGATGAACACTGAAGCTTTCTTT.

This clone came up once. J is TRBJ1-2 and V is TRBV7-6; D not certain. Germline V gene sequence: CDR1 SGHVS, CDR2 FNYEAQ. The V gene lost 5 bases and the J gene lost 6 bases, with 10 bases spanning the gap. The CDR3 has 12 residues. The DNA of the CDR3 is TGTGCCAGCAGCCGAGCCGGGGATGGCTACACCTTC. Its translation: CASSRAGDGYTF. Drawing the rest from reference TRBV7-6 and TRBJ1-2, the complete variable domain is GAGVSQSPRYKVTKRGQDVALRCDPISGHVSLYWYRQALGQGPEFLTYFNYEAQQDKSGLPNDRFSAERPEGSISTLTIQRTEQRDSAMYRCASSRAGDGYTFGSGTRLTVV.

This chain links TRBV10-1 with TRBJ2-7, with D tentatively TRBD2 (5 bases). Trimming took 3 bases from V and 2 from J, leaving 8 bases between them. The CDR3 sequence is 13 residues long. The germline V gene has CDR1 WNHNN and CDR2 SYGVQD (reference sequence). Here the CDR3 reads CASSDEGPYEQYF. The CDR3 DNA reads as TGCGCCAGCAGTGATGAGGGTCCCTACGAGCAGTACTTC.

This chain links TRBV27 with TRBJ2-7, with TRBD2 identical over 13 bases. V lost 5 bases to trimming and J lost 6 bases; unmatched junction nucleotides: 10. Germline CDR1 MNHEY, CDR2 SMNVEV (reference sequence). There are 16 residues in the CDR3. CDR3 loop: CASSPPSTSGGSEQYF. The CDR3 bases are TGTGCCAGCAGTCCACCTTCGACTAGCGGGGGGTCCGAGCAGTACTTC.

The chain couples TRBV4-1 to TRBJ2-1; 7 bases map to TRBD1. Losses at the gene ends were 2 bases for V and 1 base for J; bases not matched to a gene: 8. Germline-derived CDR1 and CDR2 are MGHRA and YSYEKL. The CDR3 length is 17 residues. CDR3 region: CASSQPRDRVSYNEQFF. The CDR3 coding sequence is TGCGCCAGCAGCCAACCTCGAGACAGGGTATCCTACAATGAGCAGTTCTTC.

The chain employs TRBV11-2 and TRBJ2-1; 11 bases map to TRBD2. The germline V gene encodes CDR1 SGHAT and CDR2 FQNNGV. The CDR3 has 15 amino acids. V shed 3 bases, J shed 7 bases, and the junction held 5 bases outside the gene matches. This CDR3 reads CASSFLAGGRNEQFF. The DNA for the CDR3 is TGTGCCAGCAGCTTCCTAGCGGGGGGCAGGAATGAGCAGTTCTTC.

On this clone: An end of the junction does not agree with germline; a read error may underlie this. J is TRBJ1-2 and V is TRBV6-2 or TRBV6-3; 7 bases are shared with TRBD1. Germline-derived CDR1 and CDR2 are MNHEY and SVGEGT. CDR3 size: 14 residues. CDR3 sequence: CASSNSRQGFGYTF. The CDR3 DNA reads as TGTGCCAGCAGTAACTCCCGACAGGGCTTTGGCTACACCTTC.

CDR3 sequence: CASTGGLFQETQYF. The CDR3 nucleotides read TGTGCCAGTACAGGGGGCCTGTTTCAAGAGACCCAGTACTTC. The J gene is TRBJ2-5, the V gene TRBV19, with TRBD1 identical over 8 bases. Looked up from germline, CDR1 is LNHDA and CDR2 is SQIVND (reference sequence). V trimming: 7 bases; J trimming: 2 bases; junction bases outside the gene matches: 6. The CDR3 has 14 residues.

The chain combines TRBV4-3 with TRBJ1-2; D perhaps matches TRBD1 (5 bases). Looked up from germline, CDR1 is LGHNA and CDR2 is YSLEER. V lost 8 bases and J lost 4, with 17 bases in between. This CDR3 contains 14 residues. The CDR3 region is CASSSGGAFYGYTF. Written as DNA, the CDR3 is TGCGCCAGCTCCTCCGGGGGAGCGTTCTATGGCTACACCTTC.

The V gene is TRBV27, the J gene TRBJ2-7, with 11 bases identical to TRBD2. Germline-derived CDR1 and CDR2 are MNHEY and SMNVEV (reference sequence). The CDR3 sequence is 15 residues long. The V and J ends lost 5 bases and 3 bases, in that order; junction bases with no gene match: 6. CDR3: CASSPSSGGNYEQYF. The CDR3, as DNA: TGTGCCAGCAGTCCTTCTAGCGGGGGGAACTACGAGCAGTACTTC.

This chain connects TRBV5-1 to TRBJ2-5, with D maybe TRBD2 (5 bases). The CDR3 runs to 16 residues. V was trimmed by 0 bases and J by 0 bases, leaving 12 bases between them. The germline V gene encodes CDR1 SGHRS and CDR2 YFSETQ. The CDR3 protein is CASSLAGYPYQETQYF. The CDR3 region has the DNA TGCGCCAGCAGCTTGGCGGGGTACCCTTACCAAGAGACCCAGTACTTC.

This chain connects TRBV4-1 to TRBJ1-3; perhaps TRBD1 as D (5 bases). Germline CDR1 reads MGHRA; CDR2 reads YSYEKL. Between the trimmed V and J ends, which lost 2 bases and 7 bases, there was a span of 15 bases. The CDR3 is 15 residues long. The CDR3 spells CASSQWQGEANTIYF. The CDR3 DNA reads as TGCGCCAGCAGCCAATGGCAAGGGGAGGCGAACACCATATATTTT.

In this sample, this clone turned up a few times. The CDR3 is CASSLGSGNQPQHF. In nucleotides, the CDR3 is TGTGCCAGCAGCCTGGGCTCGGGCAATCAGCCCCAGCATTTT. The chain is built from TRBV7-9 and TRBJ1-5, with D unresolved. The germline CDR1 and CDR2 sequences are SEHNR and FQNEAQ (reference sequence). Trimming shortened V by 5 bases and J by 2 bases, and 10 bases separated the two germline ends. The CDR3 is 14 amino acids.

The chain carries TRBV7-8 and TRBJ1-6; 10 bases fit TRBD1. V was pared by 5 bases and J by 6 bases, with 4 bases of the junction left unmatched. Germline CDR1 is SGHVS and CDR2 is FQNEAQ. The length of the CDR3 is 15 residues. The CDR3 reads CASSIGQGGNSPLHF. The CDR3 coding sequence is TGTGCCAGCAGCATCGGACAGGGGGGTAATTCACCCCTCCACTTT.

The genes are TRBV28 and TRBJ1-5; TRBD1 matches 9 bases. Germline CDR1 and CDR2: MDHEN and SYDVKM. There are 16 residues in the CDR3. V shed 7 bases and J 4 bases; nucleotides not matched to a gene: 11. The CDR3 is CASTPLGQGDNQPQHF. DNA of the CDR3: TGTGCCAGCACCCCACTGGGACAGGGAGATAATCAGCCCCAGCATTTT.

The genes are TRBV11-1 and TRBJ2-1; TRBD2 matches at 10 bases. CDR1 and CDR2 from the germline V gene are SGHAT and FQDESV (reference sequence). The CDR3 spans 15 residues. Trimming at V came to 4 bases and at J to 9 bases, leaving 9 bases not matched to a gene. The CDR3 DNA reads TGTGCCAGCAGCTCGAGAAGCGGGGGGGGTAGTGAGCAGTTCTTC. Translating gives CASSSRSGGGSEQFF.

The chain employs TRBV5-1 and TRBJ2-1; 7 bases agree with TRBD2. The CDR3 covers 15 residues. V was pared by 3 bases and J by 1 base, with 4 bases of the junction left unmatched. The V gene's germline CDR1 is SGHRS and CDR2 YFSETQ. In nucleotides, the CDR3 is TGCGCCAGCAGCTCCACAGCGGGGTCCTACAATGAGCAGTTCTTC. Its translation: CASSSTAGSYNEQFF.

Written as DNA, the CDR3 is TGTGCCAGCAGCCAAGATTATAATAGCGGGAACACCGGGGAGCTGTTTTTT. Amino acid sequence: CASSQDYNSGNTGELFF. The chain is built from TRBV14 and TRBJ2-2; TRBD2 might be the D (6 bases). Trimming pared 0 bases from V and 1 base from J, leaving 12 bases between. The CDR3 extends over 17 amino acids. CDR1 is SGHDN and CDR2 is FVKESK in the germline V gene.